The table lists the clone carrying this TCR beta chain with a count of one. This sample is drawn from a study of blood T cell repertoires in COVID-19. Germline-derived CDR1 and CDR2 are SGHRS and YFSETQ. This CDR3 spans 16 amino acids. V was cut by 4 bases and J by 3 bases, with 19 bases left in between. Sequencing used immunoSEQ multiplex PCR; TCRdb keeps in-frame clones, though not all of them. Here the sample spans about 160,000 clones, around 85% being singletons. The clonotype comes from a man older than 75 with COVID-19, enrolled during active disease. The chain couples TRBV5-1 to TRBJ2-5; D is perhaps TRBD2 (6 bases). Input material: peripheral blood. CDR3: CASSMPRESLKETQYF. The CDR3 DNA sequence: TGCGCCAGCAGCATGCCTCGGGAGTCCTTAAAAGAGACCCAGTACTTC.